The text below deals with one T cell receptor (beta chain). The entry originates in a study of shared clonotypes between healthy human individuals. Assay used: immunoSEQ multiplex PCR; TCRdb lists only in-frame clones, some missing. The sample lists more than 2 million clones, about 94% seen once, with about 1.7% in the top ten. Naivety among CD8 cells was defined by CD45RO negativity and positive CCR7 selection, thereby excluding terminally differentiated effector memory CD45RA+ cells. The sequence was collected from a man between 18 and 35 years old in good health. Some clones in this sample may be carry-over from other donors' samples. Sequenced input: naive CD8+ T cells from PBMCs.

The CDR3 is CASSLSQGSNQPQHF. In DNA, the CDR3 is TGTGCCAGCAGCTTGTCCCAGGGAAGCAATCAGCCCCAGCATTTT. The rearrangement uses TRBV4-2 and TRBJ1-5; maybe TRBD1 (5 bases). Germline CDR1 is LGHNA and CDR2 is YNFKEQ. CDR3 length: 15 residues. V lost 5 bases and J lost 1, with 12 bases in between.